The 3 T cell receptor beta chains below were found in one sample sequenced in a study. Each CDR3 protein is one row after TCRdb ran MiXCR on the 5' RACE reads. Here the sample spans about 62,000 distinct CDR3 sequences, roughly 30% being singletons. Sequenced input: tumor-infiltrating naive CD4+ T cells sorted from the breast tumor. Documented subset: naive CD4+ T cells, CD4+CD45RA+CD25-. These receptors all come from a female donor with breast cancer.

The chain joins TRBV6-2 or TRBV6-3 to TRBJ2-3; 7 bases line up with TRBD1. J gave up 5 bases and V 2 bases, and 4 bases lay outside the gene matches. The CDR3 consists of 14 residues. Germline CDR1 and CDR2: MNHEY and SVGEGT. This CDR3 is CASSYPRQGDTQYF. CDR3 bases: TGTGCCAGCAGTTACCCTCGACAGGGAGATACGCAGTATTTT.

V is TRBV5-4 and J is TRBJ2-3; possible D gene TRBD2, 5 bases. Germline assignment: CDR1 SGHNT and CDR2 YYREEE (reference sequence). The V and J ends lost 7 bases and 3 bases respectively, with 15 bases between them. The CDR3 is 14 residues long. CDR3 sequence: CASGWIGGTDTQYF. The DNA for the CDR3 is TGTGCCAGCGGTTGGATAGGCGGGACAGATACGCAGTATTTT.

J is TRBJ2-1 and V is TRBV25-1, with 7 bases fitting TRBD2. The CDR3 sequence is 15 residues long. CDR1 is MGHDK, CDR2 SYGVNS, per germline. V trimming: 5 bases; J trimming: 6 bases; junction bases outside the gene matches: 10. The CDR3 DNA reads as TGTGCCAGCAGTCGGATTAGCGGGTCCATCAATGAGCAGTTCTTC. Protein sequence: CASSRISGSINEQFF. The full variable domain, rest sourced from reference TRBV25-1 and TRBJ2-1, is EADIYQTPRYLVIGTGKKITLECSQTMGHDKMYWYQQDPGMELHLIHYSYGVNSTEKGDLSSESTVSRIRTEHFPLTLESARPSHTSQYLCASSRISGSINEQFFGPGTRLTVL.